This is a list of T cell receptor beta chains from one sample in a study of blood T cell repertoires in COVID-19. Clones were read by immunoSEQ multiplex PCR, and TCRdb kept only the in-frame ones, dropping some. The sample has 150,000 to 200,000 clones; around four fifths are singletons. Source material: PBMCs or T cells enriched from blood (not recorded which). The receptors derive from a woman in her forties or fifties who had recovered from COVID-19. Both conserved end residues are part of each CDR3. A D gene is named only where the DNA matches it firmly. Only part of the rows carry a size: once, few, many, or a class if the clone is expanded.

clone_size: .; d_call: TRBD1; j_call: TRBJ1-1; v_call: TRBV9; cdr3_nt: TGTGCCAGCAGCGCCCGACAGGGGAACACTGAAGCTTTCTTT; cdr3_aa: CASSARQGNTEAFF
clone_size: .; d_call: TRBD2; j_call: TRBJ2-4; v_call: TRBV19; cdr3_nt: TGTGCCAGTAGTCACCGGGACTACCGGGGGGGAAACATTCAGTACTTC; cdr3_aa: CASSHRDYRGGNIQYF
clone_size: .; d_call: TRBD1; j_call: TRBJ1-1; v_call: TRBV7-2; cdr3_nt: TGTGCCAGCAGCCAACCAGGGGGCGTAGCTTTCTTT; cdr3_aa: CASSQPGGVAFF
clone_size: .; d_call: TRBD1; j_call: TRBJ1-1; v_call: TRBV7-3; cdr3_nt: TGTGCCAGCAGCTTGACAGGGACGAACACTGAAGCTTTCTTT; cdr3_aa: CASSLTGTNTEAFF
clone_size: .; d_call: .; j_call: TRBJ1-2; v_call: TRBV30; cdr3_nt: TGTGCCTGGAGTGTACCAGTCCAGGGGAACTATGGCTACACCTTC; cdr3_aa: CAWSVPVQGNYGYTF
clone_size: .; d_call: .; j_call: TRBJ1-2; v_call: TRBV5-1; cdr3_nt: TGCGCCAGCAGCTTGCAGGGGATGGGAAACTATGGCTACACCTTC; cdr3_aa: CASSLQGMGNYGYTF
clone_size: .; d_call: TRBD2; j_call: TRBJ2-1; v_call: TRBV9; cdr3_nt: TGTGCCAGCAGCTCAAGCGGGAGGGCCCTCCATGAGCAGTTCTTC; cdr3_aa: CASSSSGRALHEQFF
clone_size: .; d_call: .; j_call: TRBJ2-3; v_call: TRBV27; cdr3_nt: TGTGCCAGCAGTTCCCCCGGGACTCTCAGCACAGATACGCAGTATTTT; cdr3_aa: CASSSPGTLSTDTQYF
clone_size: few; d_call: TRBD1; j_call: TRBJ2-5; v_call: TRBV7-8; cdr3_nt: TGTGCCAGCAGTGTGACAGGGGACGCATTAGAGACCCAGTACTTC; cdr3_aa: CASSVTGDALETQYF
clone_size: .; d_call: .; j_call: TRBJ1-2; v_call: TRBV25-1; cdr3_nt: TGTGCCAGCAGTGAATCAATGGGGGGTGGCTACACCTTC; cdr3_aa: CASSESMGGGYTF
clone_size: few; d_call: .; j_call: TRBJ2-5; v_call: TRBV7-2; cdr3_nt: TGTGCCAGCAGCTTATTGGGGAGGGAGACCCAGTACTTC; cdr3_aa: CASSLLGRETQYF
clone_size: .; d_call: TRBD1; j_call: TRBJ1-1; v_call: TRBV18; cdr3_nt: TGTGCCAGCTCACCGAGGGACAGGGTCCCTGAAGCTTTCTTT; cdr3_aa: CASSPRDRVPEAFF
clone_size: few; d_call: .; j_call: TRBJ2-3; v_call: TRBV9; cdr3_nt: TGTGCCAGCAGCGCAGCCCTCGGGGAACTCACAGATACGCAGTATTTT; cdr3_aa: CASSAALGELTDTQYF
clone_size: .; d_call: TRBD1; j_call: TRBJ1-5; v_call: TRBV29-1; cdr3_nt: TGCAGCGCCGTGACAGGGGGCAGTGGCAATCAGCCCCAGCATTTT; cdr3_aa: CSAVTGGSGNQPQHF
clone_size: .; d_call: TRBD1; j_call: TRBJ1-5; v_call: TRBV7-8; cdr3_nt: TGTGCCAGCAGCTTCAACTCCGGGACAGGGAATCAGCCCCAGCATTTT; cdr3_aa: CASSFNSGTGNQPQHF
clone_size: .; d_call: .; j_call: TRBJ1-1; v_call: TRBV9; cdr3_nt: TGTGCCAGCAGCGACGGGACACGTACATTGAACACTGAAGCTTTCTTT; cdr3_aa: CASSDGTRTLNTEAFF
clone_size: .; d_call: TRBD2; j_call: TRBJ2-1; v_call: TRBV27; cdr3_nt: TGTGCCAGCAGTTTTTTATCGCGGGGGGGGAATGAGCAGTTCTTC; cdr3_aa: CASSFLSRGGNEQFF
clone_size: .; d_call: TRBD1; j_call: TRBJ1-6; v_call: TRBV5-6; cdr3_nt: TGTGCCAGCAGCTGGGGGACAGTCTATAATTCACCCCTCCACTTT; cdr3_aa: CASSWGTVYNSPLHF
clone_size: once; d_call: TRBD1; j_call: TRBJ1-5; v_call: TRBV28; cdr3_nt: TGTGCCAGCAGTTTTACAGGGGGGGGTGGTCAGCCCCAGCATTTT; cdr3_aa: CASSFTGGGGQPQHF
clone_size: few; d_call: .; j_call: TRBJ1-4; v_call: TRBV25-1; cdr3_nt: TGTGCCAGCAGTGTTCGATCGGTCGCCGGTGAAAAACTGTTTTTT; cdr3_aa: CASSVRSVAGEKLFF
clone_size: .; d_call: .; j_call: TRBJ1-5; v_call: TRBV12-3/TRBV12-4; cdr3_nt: TGTGCCAGCGGGGCAGGGCTTGGTCAGCCCCAGCATTTT; cdr3_aa: CASGAGLGQPQHF
clone_size: .; d_call: .; j_call: TRBJ2-5; v_call: TRBV6-5; cdr3_nt: TGTGCCAGCACGTGGGGCACGGGCCAAGAGACCCAGTACTTC; cdr3_aa: CASTWGTGQETQYF
clone_size: .; d_call: TRBD1; j_call: TRBJ1-2; v_call: TRBV6-5; cdr3_nt: TGTGCCAGCACAGAGACAGGGTTGGGCGGCTACACCTTC; cdr3_aa: CASTETGLGGYTF
clone_size: .; d_call: .; j_call: TRBJ1-5; v_call: TRBV6-5; cdr3_nt: TGTGCCAGCAGTTGGCAGGGATTAGCAAATCAGCCCCAGCATTTT; cdr3_aa: CASSWQGLANQPQHF
clone_size: few; d_call: TRBD1; j_call: TRBJ1-4; v_call: TRBV11-2; cdr3_nt: TGTGCCAGCAGCTTAGGGGACAGGGATGGGGAAAAACTGTTTTTT; cdr3_aa: CASSLGDRDGEKLFF
clone_size: .; d_call: TRBD1; j_call: TRBJ1-1; v_call: TRBV29-1; cdr3_nt: TGCAGCGTTGAACGCCCTTGGACAGGGGGCACTGAAGCTTTCTTT; cdr3_aa: CSVERPWTGGTEAFF
clone_size: .; d_call: .; j_call: TRBJ2-1; v_call: TRBV7-9; cdr3_nt: TGTGCCAGCAGCACTACCAGTACGGGGTCCAATGAGCAGTTCTTC; cdr3_aa: CASSTTSTGSNEQFF
clone_size: .; d_call: .; j_call: TRBJ1-4; v_call: TRBV18; cdr3_nt: TGTGCCAGCTCACCTTTCTCCCGAACTAATGAAAAACTGTTTTTT; cdr3_aa: CASSPFSRTNEKLFF
clone_size: few; d_call: TRBD1; j_call: TRBJ1-1; v_call: TRBV13; cdr3_nt: TGTGCCAGCAGCTTAAGACAGGGGAGCGCTGAAGCTTTCTTT; cdr3_aa: CASSLRQGSAEAFF
clone_size: .; d_call: .; j_call: TRBJ1-2; v_call: TRBV5-6; cdr3_nt: TGTGCCAGCAGCTCCATCCGGGGGGCCCATGGCTACACCTTC; cdr3_aa: CASSSIRGAHGYTF
clone_size: .; d_call: TRBD1; j_call: TRBJ1-2; v_call: TRBV9; cdr3_nt: TGTGCCAGCAGCGTAGGCCGGGACAGTCAAGGGAATGGCTACACCTTC; cdr3_aa: CASSVGRDSQGNGYTF
clone_size: .; d_call: .; j_call: TRBJ1-1; v_call: TRBV5-6; cdr3_nt: TGTGCCAGCAGGAAGAGCTTGAACACTGAAGCTTTCTTT; cdr3_aa: CASRKSLNTEAFF
clone_size: .; d_call: .; j_call: TRBJ2-4; v_call: TRBV28; cdr3_nt: TGTGCCAGCAGTAAGGGAGAGGCCTACTTAGCCAAAAACATTCAGTACTTC; cdr3_aa: CASSKGEAYLAKNIQYF
clone_size: .; d_call: .; j_call: TRBJ1-2; v_call: TRBV7-9; cdr3_nt: TGTGCCAGCACCCAAGCTGCGGTAGGGGCAATTTTTGGCTACACCTTC; cdr3_aa: CASTQAAVGAIFGYTF
clone_size: few; d_call: .; j_call: TRBJ1-5; v_call: TRBV28; cdr3_nt: TGTGCCAGCAGTTTGGCCGGAGACAATCAGCCCCAGCATTTT; cdr3_aa: CASSLAGDNQPQHF
clone_size: .; d_call: TRBD1; j_call: TRBJ1-2; v_call: TRBV19; cdr3_nt: TGTGGGACGACCGGGACAGGGTATGGCTACACCTTC; cdr3_aa: CGTTGTGYGYTF
clone_size: .; d_call: .; j_call: TRBJ1-1; v_call: TRBV11-2; cdr3_nt: TGTGCCAGCAGCTTAGGGGCAGGGAACACTGAAGCTTTCTTT; cdr3_aa: CASSLGAGNTEAFF
clone_size: .; d_call: .; j_call: TRBJ1-2; v_call: TRBV5-1; cdr3_nt: TGCGCCAGCAGCCCCGGGAACTATGGCTACACCTTC; cdr3_aa: CASSPGNYGYTF
clone_size: .; d_call: .; j_call: TRBJ2-1; v_call: TRBV6-4; cdr3_nt: TGTGCCAGCAGTGGTGCAGCGGGTGACTACAATGAGCAGTTCTTC; cdr3_aa: CASSGAAGDYNEQFF
clone_size: .; d_call: .; j_call: TRBJ2-1; v_call: TRBV6-1; cdr3_nt: TGTGCCAGCAGTGAATTGGTCAGGTCTGGTGATGAGCAGTTCTTC; cdr3_aa: CASSELVRSGDEQFF
clone_size: .; d_call: .; j_call: TRBJ1-1; v_call: TRBV12-3/TRBV12-4; cdr3_nt: TGTGCCAGCAGTTTCGCCAGGGGCGCTGAAGCTTTCTTT; cdr3_aa: CASSFARGAEAFF
clone_size: .; d_call: TRBD2; j_call: TRBJ2-3; v_call: TRBV6-6; cdr3_nt: TGTGCCAGCAACAAAAACCCGGGACTAGCTACAGATACGCAGTATTTT; cdr3_aa: CASNKNPGLATDTQYF
clone_size: .; d_call: TRBD2; j_call: TRBJ2-3; v_call: TRBV28; cdr3_nt: TGTGCCAGCAGTCCCCTGGGTAGCGGGGTTCCAGATACGCAGTATTTT; cdr3_aa: CASSPLGSGVPDTQYF